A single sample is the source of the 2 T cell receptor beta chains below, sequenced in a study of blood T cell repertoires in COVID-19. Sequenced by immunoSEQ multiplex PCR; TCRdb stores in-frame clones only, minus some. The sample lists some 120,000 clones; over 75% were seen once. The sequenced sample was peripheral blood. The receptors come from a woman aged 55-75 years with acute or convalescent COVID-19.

DNA for the CDR3: TGTGCCAGCAGCCAAGCCCCGGGACTAGCGGGAGGTTTCTACAATGAGCAGTTCTTC. It encodes CASSQAPGLAGGFYNEQFF. The rearrangement links TRBV3-1 (or the pseudogene TRBV3-2) to TRBJ2-1; 15 bases align to TRBD2. The CDR3 loop spans 19 amino acids. The J segment lost 3 bases and the V segment lost 1 base, leaving 7 bases of the junction unmatched. The germline V gene encodes CDR1 LGHDT and CDR2 YNNKEL (reference sequence).

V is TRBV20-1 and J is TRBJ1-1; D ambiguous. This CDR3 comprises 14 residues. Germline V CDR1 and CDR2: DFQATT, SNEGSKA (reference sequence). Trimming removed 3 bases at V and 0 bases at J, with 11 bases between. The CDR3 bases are TGCAGTGCTAGTGCAGGCCTTATGAACACTGAAGCTTTCTTT. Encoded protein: CSASAGLMNTEAFF.